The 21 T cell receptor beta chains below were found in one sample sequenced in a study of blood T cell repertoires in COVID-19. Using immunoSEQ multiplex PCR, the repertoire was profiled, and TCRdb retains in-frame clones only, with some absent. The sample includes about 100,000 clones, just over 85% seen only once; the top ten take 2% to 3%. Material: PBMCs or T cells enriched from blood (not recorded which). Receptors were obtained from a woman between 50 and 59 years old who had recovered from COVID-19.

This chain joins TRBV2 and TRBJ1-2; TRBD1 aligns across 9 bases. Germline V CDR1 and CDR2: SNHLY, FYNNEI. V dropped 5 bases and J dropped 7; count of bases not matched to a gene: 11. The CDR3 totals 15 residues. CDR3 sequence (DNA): TGTGCCAGCAGTCCGCGAAGGGACAGGGCGGCTGGCTACACCTTC. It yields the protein CASSPRRDRAAGYTF. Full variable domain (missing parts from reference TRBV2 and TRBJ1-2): EPEVTQTPSHQVTQMGQEVILRCVPISNHLYFYWYRQILGQKVEFLVSFYNNEISEKSEIFDDQFSVERPDGSNFTLKIRSTKLEDSAMYFCASSPRRDRAAGYTFGSGTRLTVV.

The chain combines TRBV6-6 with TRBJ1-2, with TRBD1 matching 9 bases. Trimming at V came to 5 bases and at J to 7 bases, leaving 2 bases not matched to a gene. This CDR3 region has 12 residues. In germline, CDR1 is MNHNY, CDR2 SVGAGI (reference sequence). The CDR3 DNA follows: TGTGCCAGCAGTCTGGACAGGGGTGGCTACACCTTC. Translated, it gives CASSLDRGGYTF.

The CDR3 sequence: CASSPRTSGSTSYEQYF. CDR3 bases: TGTGCCAGCAGCCCCCGGACTAGCGGGAGTACCTCCTACGAGCAGTACTTC. The chain carries TRBV9 and TRBJ2-7; 13 nucleotides align to TRBD2. The CDR3 runs to 17 residues. The junction had 7 bases not matched to a gene; V was cut back by 4 bases and J by 0 bases. The germline gives CDR1 SGDLS, CDR2 YYNGEE.

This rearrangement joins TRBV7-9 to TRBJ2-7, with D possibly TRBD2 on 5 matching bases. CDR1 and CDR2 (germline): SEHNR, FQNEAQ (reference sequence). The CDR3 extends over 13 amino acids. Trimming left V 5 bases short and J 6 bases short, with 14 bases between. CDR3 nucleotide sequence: TGTGCCAGCAGCCCCCCTCTAGAGGGCGAGCAGTACTTC. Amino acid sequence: CASSPPLEGEQYF.

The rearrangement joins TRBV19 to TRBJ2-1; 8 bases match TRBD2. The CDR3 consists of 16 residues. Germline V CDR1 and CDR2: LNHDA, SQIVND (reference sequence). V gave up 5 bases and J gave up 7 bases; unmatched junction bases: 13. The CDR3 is CASSLTSGNGMNEQFF. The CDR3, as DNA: TGTGCCAGTAGTCTAACTAGCGGCAACGGCATGAATGAGCAGTTCTTC.

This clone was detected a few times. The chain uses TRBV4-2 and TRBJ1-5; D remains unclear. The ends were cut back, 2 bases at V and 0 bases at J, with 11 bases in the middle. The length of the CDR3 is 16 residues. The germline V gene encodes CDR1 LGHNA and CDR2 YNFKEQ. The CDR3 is CASSQTTKDSNQPQHF. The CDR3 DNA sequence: TGTGCCAGCAGCCAAACGACTAAGGATAGCAATCAGCCCCAGCATTTT.

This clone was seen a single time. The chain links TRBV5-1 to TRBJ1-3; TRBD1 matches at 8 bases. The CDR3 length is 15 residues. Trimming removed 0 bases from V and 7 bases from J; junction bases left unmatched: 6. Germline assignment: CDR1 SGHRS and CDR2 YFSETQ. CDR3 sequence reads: CASSLEGQGRNTIYF. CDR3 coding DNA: TGCGCCAGCAGCTTGGAAGGACAGGGCCGCAACACCATATATTTT.

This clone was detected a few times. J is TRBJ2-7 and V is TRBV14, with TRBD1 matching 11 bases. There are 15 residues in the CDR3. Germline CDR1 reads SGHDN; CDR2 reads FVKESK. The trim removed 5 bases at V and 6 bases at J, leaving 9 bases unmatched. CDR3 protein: CASSRAGTGGREQYF. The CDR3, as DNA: TGTGCCAGCAGCAGGGCCGGGACAGGGGGACGCGAGCAGTACTTC.

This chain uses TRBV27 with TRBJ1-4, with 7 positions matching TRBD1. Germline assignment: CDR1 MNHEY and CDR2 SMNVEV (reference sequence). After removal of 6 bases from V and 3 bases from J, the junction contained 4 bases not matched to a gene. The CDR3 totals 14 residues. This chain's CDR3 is CASRRGTANEKLFF. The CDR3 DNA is TGTGCCAGCAGACGTGGGACAGCTAATGAAAAACTGTTTTTT.

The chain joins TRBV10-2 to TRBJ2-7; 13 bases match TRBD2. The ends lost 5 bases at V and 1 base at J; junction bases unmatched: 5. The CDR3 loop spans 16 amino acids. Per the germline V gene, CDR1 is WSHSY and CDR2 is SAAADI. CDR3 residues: CASSWTSGSSSYEQYF. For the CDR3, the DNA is TGCGCCAGCAGTTGGACTAGCGGGAGTAGTTCCTACGAGCAGTACTTC.

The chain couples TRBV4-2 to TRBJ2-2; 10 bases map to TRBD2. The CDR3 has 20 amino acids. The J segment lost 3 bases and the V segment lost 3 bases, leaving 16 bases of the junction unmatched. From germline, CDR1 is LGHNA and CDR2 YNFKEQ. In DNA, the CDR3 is TGTGCCAGCAGCCAGCTTAATACCGGGACTAGCGAATATGACACCGGGGAGCTGTTTTTT. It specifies CASSQLNTGTSEYDTGELFF.

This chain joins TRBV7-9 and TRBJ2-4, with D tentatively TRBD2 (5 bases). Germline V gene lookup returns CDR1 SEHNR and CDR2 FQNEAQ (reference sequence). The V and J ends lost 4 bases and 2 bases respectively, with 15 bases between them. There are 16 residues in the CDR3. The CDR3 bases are TGTGCCAGCAGCTCTCGGGAAGGCGGTACCAAAAACATTCAGTACTTC. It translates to CASSSREGGTKNIQYF.

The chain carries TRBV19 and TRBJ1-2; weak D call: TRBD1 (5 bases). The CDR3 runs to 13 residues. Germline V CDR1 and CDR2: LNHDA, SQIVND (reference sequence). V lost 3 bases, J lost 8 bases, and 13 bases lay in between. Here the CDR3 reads CASSIRQGGGYTF. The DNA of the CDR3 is TGTGCCAGTAGTATCCGGCAGGGAGGCGGCTACACCTTC.

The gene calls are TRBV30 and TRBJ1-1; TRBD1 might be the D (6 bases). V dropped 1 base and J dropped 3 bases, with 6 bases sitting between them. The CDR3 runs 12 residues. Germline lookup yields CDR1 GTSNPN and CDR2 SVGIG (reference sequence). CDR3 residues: CAWSGGHTEAFF. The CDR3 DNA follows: TGTGCCTGGAGTGGGGGGCACACTGAAGCTTTCTTT.

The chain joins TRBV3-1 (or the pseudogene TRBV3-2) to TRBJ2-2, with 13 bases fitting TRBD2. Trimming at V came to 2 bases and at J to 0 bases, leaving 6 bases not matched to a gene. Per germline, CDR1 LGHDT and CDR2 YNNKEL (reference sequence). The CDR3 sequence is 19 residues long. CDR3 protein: CASSQPPGTSGTNTGELFF. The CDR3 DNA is TGTGCCAGCAGCCAACCCCCCGGGACTAGCGGGACGAACACCGGGGAGCTGTTTTTT.

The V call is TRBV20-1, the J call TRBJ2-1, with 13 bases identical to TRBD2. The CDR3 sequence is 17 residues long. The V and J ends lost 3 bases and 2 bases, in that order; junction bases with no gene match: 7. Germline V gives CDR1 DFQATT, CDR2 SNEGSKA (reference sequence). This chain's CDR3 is CSASAGLAGPTYNEQFF. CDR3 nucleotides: TGCAGTGCTAGTGCGGGACTAGCGGGACCAACCTACAATGAGCAGTTCTTC.

The chain's CDR3 is CASSQSAGADEQYF. CDR3 DNA sequence: TGTGCCAGCAGCCAATCGGCAGGGGCCGACGAGCAGTACTTC. The chain couples TRBV16 to TRBJ2-7; a weak D match, TRBD1 (6 bases). The length of the CDR3 is 14 residues. The V end was cut by 0 bases, the J end by 5 bases, with 11 bases between. Germline assignment: CDR1 KGHSY and CDR2 FQNENV.

As DNA, the CDR3 is TGTGCCATCAGTGCTGGACTAGACACAGATACGCAGTATTTT. Protein product: CAISAGLDTDTQYF. The chain is built from TRBV10-3 and TRBJ2-3, with TRBD2 matching 7 bases. J was trimmed by 2 bases and V by 4 bases; bases with no gene match: 3. CDR3 size: 14 residues. Germline assignment: CDR1 ENHRY and CDR2 SYGVKD.

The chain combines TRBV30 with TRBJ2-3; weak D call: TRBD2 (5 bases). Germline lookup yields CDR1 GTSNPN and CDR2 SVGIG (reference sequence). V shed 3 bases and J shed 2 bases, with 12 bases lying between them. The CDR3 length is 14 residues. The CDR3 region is CAWRPGTPTDTQYF. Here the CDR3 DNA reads TGTGCCTGGAGACCGGGAACCCCCACAGATACGCAGTATTTT.

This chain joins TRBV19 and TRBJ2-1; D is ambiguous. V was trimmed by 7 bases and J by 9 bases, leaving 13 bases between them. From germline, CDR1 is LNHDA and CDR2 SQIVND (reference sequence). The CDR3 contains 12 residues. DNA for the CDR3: TGTGCCAGTACCCCGTCGTCCGGTGAGCAGTTCTTC. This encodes CASTPSSGEQFF.

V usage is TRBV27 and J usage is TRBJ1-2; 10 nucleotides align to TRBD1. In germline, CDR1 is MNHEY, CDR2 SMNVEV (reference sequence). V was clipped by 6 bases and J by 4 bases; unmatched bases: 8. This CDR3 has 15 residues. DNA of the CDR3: TGTGCCAGCAGAGCCGGGACAGGGGCTTCCTATGGCTACACCTTC. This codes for CASRAGTGASYGYTF.